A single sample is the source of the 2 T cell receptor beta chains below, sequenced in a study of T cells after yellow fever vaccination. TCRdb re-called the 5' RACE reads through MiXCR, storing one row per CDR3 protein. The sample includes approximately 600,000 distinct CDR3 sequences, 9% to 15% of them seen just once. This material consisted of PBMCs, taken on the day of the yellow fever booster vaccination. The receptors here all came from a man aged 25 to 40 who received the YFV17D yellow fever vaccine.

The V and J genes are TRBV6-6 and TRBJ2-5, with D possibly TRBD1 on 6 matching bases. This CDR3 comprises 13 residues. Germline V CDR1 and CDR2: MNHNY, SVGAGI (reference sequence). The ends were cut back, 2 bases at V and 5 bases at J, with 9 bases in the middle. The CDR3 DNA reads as TGTGCCAGCAGTTACGGGGGCCGGGAGACCCAGTACTTC. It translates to CASSYGGRETQYF.

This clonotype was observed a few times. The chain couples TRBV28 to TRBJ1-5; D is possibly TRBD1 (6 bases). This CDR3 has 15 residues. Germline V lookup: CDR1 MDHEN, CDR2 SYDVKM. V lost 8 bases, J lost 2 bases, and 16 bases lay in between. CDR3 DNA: TGTGCCAGCGGTACACAGGGTTTTGGCAATCAGCCCCAGCATTTT. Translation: CASGTQGFGNQPQHF.